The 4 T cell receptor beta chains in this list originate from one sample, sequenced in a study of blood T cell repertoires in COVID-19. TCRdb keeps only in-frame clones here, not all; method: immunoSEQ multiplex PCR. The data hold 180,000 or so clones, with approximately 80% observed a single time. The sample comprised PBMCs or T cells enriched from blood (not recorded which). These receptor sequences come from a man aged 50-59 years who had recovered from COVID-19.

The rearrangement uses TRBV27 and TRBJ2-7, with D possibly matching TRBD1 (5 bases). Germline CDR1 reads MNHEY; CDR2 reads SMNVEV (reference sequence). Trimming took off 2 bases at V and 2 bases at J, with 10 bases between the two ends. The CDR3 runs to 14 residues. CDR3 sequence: CASSLQGRTYEQYF. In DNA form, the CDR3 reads TGTGCCAGCAGTTTACAGGGCAGGACCTACGAGCAGTACTTC.

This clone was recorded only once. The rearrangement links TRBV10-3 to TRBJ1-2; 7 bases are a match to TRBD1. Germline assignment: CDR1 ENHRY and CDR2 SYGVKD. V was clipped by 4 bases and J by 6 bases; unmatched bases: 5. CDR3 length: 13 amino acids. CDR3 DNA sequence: TGTGCCATCAGTGTCACAGGGGATGATGGCTACACCTTC. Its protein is CAISVTGDDGYTF.

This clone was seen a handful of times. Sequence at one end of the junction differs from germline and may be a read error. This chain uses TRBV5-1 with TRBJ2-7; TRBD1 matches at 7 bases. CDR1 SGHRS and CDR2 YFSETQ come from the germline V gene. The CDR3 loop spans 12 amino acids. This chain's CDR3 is CATSRTGQEQYF. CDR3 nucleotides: TGCGCCACCAGCAGGACAGGACAAGAGCAGTACTTC.

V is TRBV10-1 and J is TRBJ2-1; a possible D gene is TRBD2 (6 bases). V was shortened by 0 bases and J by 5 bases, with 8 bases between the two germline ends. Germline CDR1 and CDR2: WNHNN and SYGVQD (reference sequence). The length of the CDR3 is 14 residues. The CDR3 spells CASSESPGDNEQFF. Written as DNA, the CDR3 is TGCGCCAGCAGTGAGTCGCCGGGGGACAATGAGCAGTTCTTC.